The 31 T cell receptor beta chains given below trace back to one sample, sequenced in a study of cytomegalovirus exposure and HLA in healthy donors. In the PCR, 60 Vbeta and 13 Jbeta primers were used. Clones were sequenced by immunoSEQ multiplex PCR, and TCRdb holds only the in-frame ones, with some missing. The sample totals 150,000 to 200,000 clones. Sequencing was done on a sample of PBMCs. The receptors come from a young woman in good health and CMV-seropositive.

This sequence joins TRBV5-6 and TRBJ2-5, with D possibly TRBD1 on 5 matching bases. The J call is doubtful: the DNA matches TRBJ2-7 better. This CDR3 contains 14 residues. Germline values: CDR1 SGHDT, CDR2 YYEEEE. The CDR3 region has the DNA TGTGCCAGCAGCTTGCTGGGCAGTAGGGGCGAGCAGTACTTC. Residues: CASSLLGSRGEQYF.

The chain combines TRBV4-3 with TRBJ1-2; D is unresolved. The V and J ends lost 0 bases and 8 bases respectively, with 19 bases between them. Germline CDR1 LGHNA, CDR2 YSLEER. This CDR3 has 16 amino acids. Here the CDR3 reads CASSQDRSSGWRGYTF. The CDR3 DNA follows: TGCGCCAGCAGCCAAGATCGGTCGTCGGGGTGGAGGGGCTACACCTTC.

The chain uses TRBV5-1 and TRBJ2-1; 12 bases match TRBD1. Per the germline V gene, CDR1 is SGHRS and CDR2 is YFSETQ. Trimming removed 4 bases from V and 10 bases from J; junction bases left unmatched: 9. The CDR3 runs 15 residues. The DNA for the CDR3 is TGCGCCAGCAGCGCGGGACAGGGGGCGCTCGGCGAGCAGTTCTTC. Translation gives CASSAGQGALGEQFF.

The V and J genes are TRBV7-9 and TRBJ2-3, with D unresolved. Trimming left V 3 bases short and J 0 bases short, with 7 bases between. Germline V gene sequence: CDR1 SEHNR, CDR2 FQNEAQ (reference sequence). The CDR3 runs to 14 residues. The CDR3 DNA follows: TGTGCCAGCAGCTTTTTTACTAGCACAGATACGCAGTATTTT. As protein: CASSFFTSTDTQYF.

The chain links TRBV5-4 to TRBJ2-7; D uncertain. CDR3 size: 13 residues. V shed 2 bases and J shed 6 bases, with 12 bases lying between them. The germline V gene encodes CDR1 SGHNT and CDR2 YYREEE (reference sequence). The CDR3 region has the DNA TGTGCCAGCAGCTTTACAGCCACAAGCGAGCAGTACTTC. As protein: CASSFTATSEQYF.

V is TRBV19 and J is TRBJ2-1; 8 positions agree with TRBD2. Germline V gene lookup returns CDR1 LNHDA and CDR2 SQIVND (reference sequence). The CDR3 has 16 residues. V lost 3 bases to trimming and J lost 5 bases; unmatched junction nucleotides: 9. As DNA, the CDR3 is TGTGCCAGTAGTATTTTGGGACTAGGTGTCGACAATGAGCAGTTCTTC. This encodes CASSILGLGVDNEQFF.

V and J are TRBV7-2 and TRBJ2-2, with 11 bases matching TRBD1. CDR1 is SGHTA, CDR2 FQGNSA, per germline. The junction had 3 bases not matched to a gene; V was cut back by 4 bases and J by 5 bases. The CDR3 totals 15 residues. The CDR3 DNA is TGTGCCAGCAGCTCTGGACAGGGGGCAACCGGGGAGCTGTTTTTT. Its protein product is CASSSGQGATGELFF.

The J gene is TRBJ2-4, the V gene TRBV29-1; D gene ambiguous. Trimming cost V 7 bases and J 6 bases, with 13 bases left between them. The CDR3 extends over 12 amino acids. Per germline, CDR1 SQVTM and CDR2 ANQGSEA. CDR3 sequence (DNA): TGCAGCGGGGTAGGAGAGATAAACATTCAGTACTTC. Translating it yields CSGVGEINIQYF. Together with reference TRBV29-1 and TRBJ2-4, the CDR3 gives the full variable domain: SAVISQKPSRDICQRGTSLTIQCQVDSQVTMMFWYRQQPGQSLTLIATANQGSEATYESGFVIDKFPISRPNLTFSTLTVSNMSPEDSSIYLCSGVGEINIQYFGAGTRLSVL.

This chain connects TRBV4-2 to TRBJ2-2; 7 bases line up with TRBD1. Per germline, CDR1 LGHNA and CDR2 YNFKEQ. This CDR3 comprises 13 residues. V shed 4 bases, J shed 7 bases, and the junction held 3 bases outside the gene matches. CDR3 sequence reads: CASSPDRVGELFF. For the CDR3, the DNA is TGTGCCAGCAGCCCTGACAGGGTCGGGGAGCTGTTTTTT.

This rearrangement joins TRBV5-4 to TRBJ2-5, with a possible D match to TRBD1 (7 bases). This CDR3 is built from 15 residues. Trimming shortened V by 3 bases and J by 1 base, and 13 bases separated the two germline ends. In germline, CDR1 is SGHNT, CDR2 YYREEE (reference sequence). Here the CDR3 DNA reads TGTGCCAGCAGCTGGGGCAGGGGGGCCCAAGAGACCCAGTACTTC. Encoded protein: CASSWGRGAQETQYF.

This chain connects TRBV6-1 to TRBJ1-3; no clear D gene. The CDR3 length is 15 residues. The germline CDR1 and CDR2 sequences are MNHNS and SASEGT. The V and J ends lost 4 bases and 1 base respectively, with 11 bases between them. The DNA of the CDR3 is TGTGCCAGCAGTGGGGCCGCGGGTTCTGGAAACACCATATATTTT. Translated, it gives CASSGAAGSGNTIYF.

The chain combines TRBV2 with TRBJ2-5; tentative D call: TRBD2 (6 bases). Trimming took 6 bases from V and 4 from J, leaving 18 bases between them. Per the germline V gene, CDR1 is SNHLY and CDR2 is FYNNEI. This CDR3 comprises 15 residues. DNA for the CDR3: TGTGCCAGCAGCCTAGCGCCCGTGGGGGGAGAGACCCAGTACTTC. Translation gives CASSLAPVGGETQYF.

CDR3 DNA: TGCGCCAGCAGCTTGGATGCAGGGAGGATGGAGACCCAGTACTTC. It encodes CASSLDAGRMETQYF. The chain joins TRBV5-1 to TRBJ2-5, with D possibly TRBD2 on 6 matching bases. The V gene's germline CDR1 is SGHRS and CDR2 YFSETQ. Trimming removed 0 bases at V and 5 bases at J, with 14 bases between. The CDR3 runs to 15 residues.

V and J are TRBV5-4 and TRBJ2-3; D possibly corresponds to TRBD1 (6 bases). The germline CDR1 and CDR2 sequences are SGHNT and YYREEE (reference sequence). This CDR3 has 15 amino acids. V lost 2 bases and J 2 bases, leaving 12 bases between the germline ends. The CDR3: CASSFLGQPTDTQYF. DNA for the CDR3: TGTGCCAGCAGCTTCCTTGGACAGCCCACAGATACGCAGTATTTT.

This sequence joins TRBV2 and TRBJ2-2; D is undetermined. There are 14 residues in the CDR3. CDR1 is SNHLY and CDR2 is FYNNEI in the germline V gene. The ends were cut back, 3 bases at V and 7 bases at J, with 12 bases in the middle. CDR3 coding DNA: TGTGCCAGCAGTGACCCTAGTCCTGGCGGGGAGCTGTTTTTT. Translated: CASSDPSPGGELFF.

The V gene is TRBV5-1, the J gene TRBJ2-5, with TRBD2 matching over 7 bases. The CDR3 is 12 residues long. Germline V gives CDR1 SGHRS, CDR2 YFSETQ. J gave up 5 bases and V 2 bases, and 0 bases lay outside the gene matches. The CDR3: CASSFGRETQYF. For the CDR3, the DNA is TGCGCCAGCAGCTTCGGGAGGGAGACCCAGTACTTC.

V gene TRBV18 combines with J gene TRBJ1-1; 9 nucleotides line up with TRBD1. The CDR3 has 16 residues. Germline trimming cut 3 bases from V and 0 bases from J; bases unmatched to any gene: 5. Germline V CDR1 and CDR2: KGHSH, LQKENI. CDR3 DNA sequence: TGTGCCAGCTCACCTCGACAGGGGGGAATGAACACTGAAGCTTTCTTT. This translates into CASSPRQGGMNTEAFF.

The chain combines TRBV6-5 with TRBJ2-7; D perhaps matches TRBD2 (5 bases). This CDR3 is built from 13 residues. V dropped 9 bases and J dropped 4 bases, with 16 bases sitting between them. Germline-derived CDR1 and CDR2 are MNHEY and SVGAGI. CDR3 nucleotides: TGTGCCAGTACAACCCTAGCTCCTTACGAGCAGTACTTC. Its protein product is CASTTLAPYEQYF.

This chain joins TRBV5-4 and TRBJ2-5; the match to TRBD2 covers 16 bases. This CDR3 region has 16 residues. Germline V lookup: CDR1 SGHNT, CDR2 YYREEE (reference sequence). V was pared by 4 bases and J by 4 bases, with 4 bases of the junction left unmatched. The CDR3 spells CASSLGLAGGVETQYF. The DNA for the CDR3 is TGTGCCAGCAGCCTGGGACTAGCGGGAGGGGTAGAGACCCAGTACTTC.

This chain connects TRBV30 to TRBJ1-5; D not resolved. Germline assignment: CDR1 GTSNPN and CDR2 SVGIG (reference sequence). Trimming cost V 1 base and J 2 bases, with 6 bases left between them. This CDR3 is 13 amino acids long. CDR3 region: CAWSDSGNQPQHF. In DNA form, the CDR3 reads TGTGCCTGGAGTGACAGTGGCAATCAGCCCCAGCATTTT. Based on the CDR3 plus reference TRBV30 and TRBJ1-5, the full variable domain is SQTIHQWPATLVQPVGSPLSLECTVEGTSNPNLYWYRQAAGRGLQLLFYSVGIGQISSEVPQNLSASRPQDRQFILSSKKLLLSDSGFYLCAWSDSGNQPQHFGDGTRLSIL.

The chain is built from TRBV7-6 and TRBJ1-2; 8 nucleotides agree with TRBD1. CDR3 length: 15 residues. The J segment lost 8 bases and the V segment lost 1 base, leaving 9 bases of the junction unmatched. Germline V gene data show CDR1 as SGHVS and CDR2 as FNYEAQ. This CDR3 reads CASSLDGQGLMGYTF. The CDR3 DNA follows: TGTGCCAGCAGCTTAGATGGACAGGGACTCATGGGCTACACCTTC.

The V and J genes are TRBV6-5 and TRBJ1-4; 7 nucleotides agree with TRBD1. The germline CDR1 and CDR2 sequences are MNHEY and SVGAGI. V was pared by 10 bases and J by 8 bases, with 7 bases of the junction left unmatched. This CDR3 spans 12 amino acids. Here the CDR3 DNA reads TGTGCCACACGCAGGGGGTTGGAAAAACTGTTTTTT. This sequence encodes CATRRGLEKLFF.

The rearrangement links TRBV5-6 to TRBJ2-1; 13 nucleotides line up with TRBD2. CDR3 length: 14 residues. The junction had 9 bases not matched to a gene; V was cut back by 3 bases and J by 15 bases. Germline V gene sequence: CDR1 SGHDT, CDR2 YYEEEE. The CDR3 here is CASSYGTSGAQGFF. CDR3 DNA: TGTGCCAGCAGCTACGGGACTAGCGGGGCCCAGGGGTTCTTC.

The rearrangement joins TRBV5-4 to TRBJ1-2; 10 bases line up with TRBD1. V lost 4 bases and J lost 2; bases outside the gene matches: 5. The CDR3 is made up of 15 amino acids. Germline V gene lookup returns CDR1 SGHNT and CDR2 YYREEE (reference sequence). CDR3 loop: CASSQGTGANYGYTF. CDR3 sequence (DNA): TGTGCCAGCAGCCAAGGGACAGGGGCGAACTATGGCTACACCTTC.

V and J are TRBV30 and TRBJ2-7; tentatively, D is TRBD2 (6 bases). There are 15 residues in the CDR3. The V gene's germline CDR1 is GTSNPN and CDR2 SVGIG (reference sequence). Deletions cut 2 bases from V and 1 base from J, with 15 bases between. The CDR3 nucleotides read TGTGCCTGGAGTCTCCCGGGGGTCGGATCCTACGAGCAGTACTTC. Amino acids: CAWSLPGVGSYEQYF. Full variable domain (rest looked up from reference TRBV30 and TRBJ2-7): SQTIHQWPATLVQPVGSPLSLECTVEGTSNPNLYWYRQAAGRGLQLLFYSVGIGQISSEVPQNLSASRPQDRQFILSSKKLLLSDSGFYLCAWSLPGVGSYEQYFGPGTRLTVT.

The chain has TRBV7-6 and TRBJ2-1; 10 nucleotides agree with TRBD2. Germline V gives CDR1 SGHVS, CDR2 FNYEAQ. Losses at the gene ends were 0 bases for V and 10 bases for J; bases not matched to a gene: 18. CDR3 length: 19 amino acids. CDR3 residues: CASSLAFSDVPSGSGEQFF. The DNA of the CDR3 is TGTGCCAGCAGCTTAGCGTTCTCCGATGTCCCTAGCGGGAGTGGGGAGCAGTTCTTC.

The V gene is TRBV7-2, the J gene TRBJ1-4; TRBD1 aligns across 9 bases. This CDR3 region has 16 residues. Germline lookup yields CDR1 SGHTA and CDR2 FQGNSA. V was clipped by 5 bases and J by 7 bases; unmatched bases: 11. CDR3 in amino acids: CASSPRTGVPGEKLFF. The CDR3 DNA is TGTGCCAGCAGCCCACGGACAGGGGTTCCAGGTGAAAAACTGTTTTTT.

V usage is TRBV15 and J usage is TRBJ2-2; TRBD2 might be the D (5 bases). The CDR3 runs to 15 residues. Germline V CDR1 and CDR2: LNHNV, YYDKDF (reference sequence). V was pared by 3 bases and J by 3 bases, with 11 bases between. CDR3: CATSRGEAYTGELFF. Written as DNA, the CDR3 is TGTGCCACCAGCAGGGGAGAGGCGTACACCGGGGAGCTGTTTTTT. Filled out from reference TRBV15 and TRBJ2-2, the complete variable domain reads DAMVIQNPRYQVTQFGKPVTLSCSQTLNHNVMYWYQQKSSQAPKLLFHYYDKDFNNEADTPDNFQSRRPNTSFCFLDIRSPGLGDTAMYLCATSRGEAYTGELFFGEGSRLTVL.

The chain joins TRBV5-1 to TRBJ2-7; possible D gene TRBD1, 6 bases. Germline V CDR1 and CDR2: SGHRS, YFSETQ. Trimming removed 5 bases at V and 4 bases at J, with 16 bases between. This CDR3 comprises 14 residues. The CDR3 protein is CASRGAGTLYEQYF. For the CDR3, the DNA is TGCGCCAGCAGGGGGGCCGGGACGCTATACGAGCAGTACTTC.

This chain joins TRBV4-3 and TRBJ1-1; 7 nucleotides agree with TRBD1. Trimming took 2 bases from V and 4 from J; bases not matched to a gene: 13. The CDR3 is made up of 17 amino acids. CDR1 is LGHNA, CDR2 YSLEER, per germline. The CDR3: CASSQLVFKGASTEAFF. CDR3 DNA sequence: TGCGCCAGCAGCCAACTTGTGTTTAAGGGGGCTTCCACTGAAGCTTTCTTT.

The V and J genes are TRBV19 and TRBJ2-5; D is perhaps TRBD2 (5 bases). The CDR3 runs 15 residues. Germline V gene lookup returns CDR1 LNHDA and CDR2 SQIVND (reference sequence). V gave up 5 bases and J gave up 5 bases, with 18 bases separating them. In DNA form, the CDR3 reads TGTGCCAGTAGTTTAGGACTGAACATGAGGGAGACCCAGTACTTC. This codes for CASSLGLNMRETQYF.